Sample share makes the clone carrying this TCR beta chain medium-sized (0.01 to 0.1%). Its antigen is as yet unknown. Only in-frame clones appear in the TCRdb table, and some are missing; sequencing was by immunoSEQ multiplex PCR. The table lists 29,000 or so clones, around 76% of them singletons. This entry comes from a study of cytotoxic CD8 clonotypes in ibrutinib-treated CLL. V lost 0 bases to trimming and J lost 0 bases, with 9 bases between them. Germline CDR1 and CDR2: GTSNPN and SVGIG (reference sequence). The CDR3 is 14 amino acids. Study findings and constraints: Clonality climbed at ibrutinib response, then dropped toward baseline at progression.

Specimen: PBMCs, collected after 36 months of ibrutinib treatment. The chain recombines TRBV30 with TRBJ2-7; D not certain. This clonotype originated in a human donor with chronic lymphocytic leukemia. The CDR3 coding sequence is TGTGCCTGGAGTGTACGTCGGAGCTCCTACGAGCAGTACTTC. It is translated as CAWSVRRSSYEQYF.